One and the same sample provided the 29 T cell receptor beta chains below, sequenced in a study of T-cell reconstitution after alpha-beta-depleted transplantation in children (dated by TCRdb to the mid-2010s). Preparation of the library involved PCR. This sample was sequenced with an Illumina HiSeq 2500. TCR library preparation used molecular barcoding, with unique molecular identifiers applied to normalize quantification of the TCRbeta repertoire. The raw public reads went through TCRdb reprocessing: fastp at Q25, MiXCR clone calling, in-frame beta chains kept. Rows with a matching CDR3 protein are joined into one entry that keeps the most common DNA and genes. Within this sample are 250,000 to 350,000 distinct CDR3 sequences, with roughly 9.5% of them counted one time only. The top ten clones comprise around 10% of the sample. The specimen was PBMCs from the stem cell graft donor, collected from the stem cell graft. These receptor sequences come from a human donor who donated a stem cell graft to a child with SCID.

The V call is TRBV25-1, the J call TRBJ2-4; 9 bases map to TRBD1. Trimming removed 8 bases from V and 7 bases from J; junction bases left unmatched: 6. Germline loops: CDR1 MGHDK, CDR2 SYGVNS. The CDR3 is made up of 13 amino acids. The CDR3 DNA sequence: TGTGCCAGCGGGCAACAGGGGGCGAACATTCAGTACTTC. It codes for CASGQQGANIQYF.

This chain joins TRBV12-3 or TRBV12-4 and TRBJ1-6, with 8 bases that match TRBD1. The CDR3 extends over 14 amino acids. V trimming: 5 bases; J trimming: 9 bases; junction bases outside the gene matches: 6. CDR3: CASSGTGGSSPLHF. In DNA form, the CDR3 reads TGTGCCAGCAGTGGAACAGGGGGGAGTTCACCCCTCCACTTT.

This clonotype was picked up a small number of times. CDR3 amino acids: CASSSRTGLGGELFF. In nucleotides, the CDR3 is TGTGCCAGCAGTTCGAGAACAGGGTTGGGCGGGGAGCTGTTTTTT. This chain uses TRBV12-3 or TRBV12-4 with TRBJ2-2; weak D call: TRBD1 (6 bases). With 4 bases removed from V and 7 bases from J, the gap between germline ends came to 16 bases. The CDR3 contains 15 residues.

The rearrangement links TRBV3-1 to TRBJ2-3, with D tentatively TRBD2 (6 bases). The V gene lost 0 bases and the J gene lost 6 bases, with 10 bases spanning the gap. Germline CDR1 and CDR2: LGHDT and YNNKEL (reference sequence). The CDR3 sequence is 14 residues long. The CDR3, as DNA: TGTGCCAGCAGCCAAGATGGGACTTTTGATACGCAGTATTTT. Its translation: CASSQDGTFDTQYF.

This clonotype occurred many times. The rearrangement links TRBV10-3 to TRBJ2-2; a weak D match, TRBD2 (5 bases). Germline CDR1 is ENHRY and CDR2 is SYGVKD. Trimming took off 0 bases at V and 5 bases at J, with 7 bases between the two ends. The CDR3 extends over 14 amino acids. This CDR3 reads CAISESRVTGELFF. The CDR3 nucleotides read TGTGCCATCAGTGAGTCGAGGGTAACCGGGGAGCTGTTTTTT.

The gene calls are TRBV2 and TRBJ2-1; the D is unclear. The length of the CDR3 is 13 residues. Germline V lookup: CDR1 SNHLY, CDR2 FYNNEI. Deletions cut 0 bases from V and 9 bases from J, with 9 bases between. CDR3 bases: TGTGCCAGCAGTGAAGCACGCTCGGGTGAGCAGTTCTTC. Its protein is CASSEARSGEQFF.

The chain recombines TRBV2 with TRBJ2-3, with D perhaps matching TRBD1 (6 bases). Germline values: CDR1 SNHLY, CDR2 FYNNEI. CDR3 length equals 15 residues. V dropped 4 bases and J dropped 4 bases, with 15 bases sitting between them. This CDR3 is CASSGYRGGADTQYF. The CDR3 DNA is TGTGCCAGCAGTGGATACCGTGGGGGCGCAGATACGCAGTATTTT. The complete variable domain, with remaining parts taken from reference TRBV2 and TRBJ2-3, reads EPEVTQTPSHQVTQMGQEVILRCVPISNHLYFYWYRQILGQKVEFLVSFYNNEISEKSEIFDDQFSVERPDGSNFTLKIRSTKLEDSAMYFCASSGYRGGADTQYFGPGTRLTVL.

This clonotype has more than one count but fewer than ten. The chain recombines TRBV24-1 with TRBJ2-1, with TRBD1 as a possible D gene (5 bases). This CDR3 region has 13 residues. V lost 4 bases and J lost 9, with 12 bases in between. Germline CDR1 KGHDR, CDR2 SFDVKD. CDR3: CATSDSTVGEQFF. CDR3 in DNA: TGTGCCACCAGTGACTCGACAGTCGGTGAGCAGTTCTTC.

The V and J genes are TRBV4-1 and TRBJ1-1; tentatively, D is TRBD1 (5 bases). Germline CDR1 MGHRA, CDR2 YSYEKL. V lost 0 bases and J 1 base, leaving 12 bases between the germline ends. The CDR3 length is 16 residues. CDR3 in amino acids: CASSQDQRGWNTEAFF. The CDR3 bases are TGCGCCAGCAGCCAAGATCAAAGGGGTTGGAACACTGAAGCTTTCTTT.

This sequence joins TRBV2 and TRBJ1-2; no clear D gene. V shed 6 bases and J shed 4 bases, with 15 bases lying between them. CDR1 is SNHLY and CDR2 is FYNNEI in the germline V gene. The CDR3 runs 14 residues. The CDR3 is CASSQRPSLYGYTF. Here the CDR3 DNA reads TGTGCCAGCAGCCAACGCCCGTCGCTCTATGGCTACACCTTC.

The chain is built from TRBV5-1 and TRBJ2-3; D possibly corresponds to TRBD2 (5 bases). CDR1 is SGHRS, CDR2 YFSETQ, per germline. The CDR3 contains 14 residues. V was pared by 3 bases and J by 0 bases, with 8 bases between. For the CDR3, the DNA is TGCGCCAGCAGCTATCCGGGGAGCACAGATACGCAGTATTTT. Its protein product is CASSYPGSTDTQYF. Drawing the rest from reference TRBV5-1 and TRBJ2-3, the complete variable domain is KAGVTQTPRYLIKTRGQQVTLSCSPISGHRSVSWYQQTPGQGLQFLFEYFSETQRNKGNFPGRFSGRQFSNSRSEMNVSTLELGDSALYLCASSYPGSTDTQYFGPGTRLTVL.

In nucleotides, the CDR3 is TGTGCCAGCAGCTGGGGACAGGGCCAAGAGACCCAGTACTTC. Translation gives CASSWGQGQETQYF. V usage is TRBV9 and J usage is TRBJ2-5, with 9 bases matching TRBD1. Germline V gene data show CDR1 as SGDLS and CDR2 as YYNGEE. The ends lost 4 bases at V and 1 base at J; junction bases unmatched: 2. This CDR3 has 14 amino acids. The complete variable domain, with remaining parts taken from reference TRBV9 and TRBJ2-5, reads DSGVTQTPKHLITATGQRVTLRCSPRSGDLSVYWYQQSLDQGLQFLIQYYNGEERAKGNILERFSAQQFPDLHSELNLSSLELGDSALYFCASSWGQGQETQYFGPGTRLLVL.

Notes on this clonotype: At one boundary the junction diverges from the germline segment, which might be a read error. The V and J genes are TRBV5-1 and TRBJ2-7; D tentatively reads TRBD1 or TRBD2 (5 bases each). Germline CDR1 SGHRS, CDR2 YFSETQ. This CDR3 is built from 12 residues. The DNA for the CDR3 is TGCGCCAGCAGGTTGGGGGAATACGAGCAGTACTTC. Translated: CASRLGEYEQYF. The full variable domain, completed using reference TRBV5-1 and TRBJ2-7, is KAGVTQTPRYLIKTRGQQVTLSCSPISGHRSVSWYQQTPGQGLQFLFEYFSETQRNKGNFPGRFSGRQFSNSRSEMNVSTLELGDSALYLCASRLGEYEQYFGPGTRLTVT.

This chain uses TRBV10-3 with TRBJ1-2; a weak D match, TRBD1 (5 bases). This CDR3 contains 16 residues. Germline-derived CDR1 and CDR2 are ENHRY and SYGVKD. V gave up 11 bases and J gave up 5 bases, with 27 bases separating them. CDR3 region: CAVNPSEGTGPYGYTF. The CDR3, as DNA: TGTGCCGTCAACCCTTCTGAAGGGACGGGACCTTATGGCTACACCTTC.

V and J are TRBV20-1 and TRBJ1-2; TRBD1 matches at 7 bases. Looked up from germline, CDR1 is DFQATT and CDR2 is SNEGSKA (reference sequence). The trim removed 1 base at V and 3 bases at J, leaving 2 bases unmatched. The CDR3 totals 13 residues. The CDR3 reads CSARGGGDYGYTF. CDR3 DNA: TGCAGTGCTAGAGGAGGGGGCGACTATGGCTACACCTTC.

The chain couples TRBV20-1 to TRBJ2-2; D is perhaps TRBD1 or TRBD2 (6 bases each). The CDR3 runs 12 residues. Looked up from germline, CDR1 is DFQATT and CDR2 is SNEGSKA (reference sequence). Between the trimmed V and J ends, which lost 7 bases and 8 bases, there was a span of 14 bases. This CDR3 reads CSVPGALGELFF. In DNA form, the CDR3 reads TGCAGTGTCCCGGGGGCCTTGGGGGAGCTGTTTTTT.

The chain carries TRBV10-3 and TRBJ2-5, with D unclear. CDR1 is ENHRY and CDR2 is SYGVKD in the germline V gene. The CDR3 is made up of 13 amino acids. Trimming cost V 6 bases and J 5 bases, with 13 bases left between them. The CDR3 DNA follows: TGTGCCATCAGATCGGGTCCTGGGGAGACCCAGTACTTC. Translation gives CAIRSGPGETQYF.

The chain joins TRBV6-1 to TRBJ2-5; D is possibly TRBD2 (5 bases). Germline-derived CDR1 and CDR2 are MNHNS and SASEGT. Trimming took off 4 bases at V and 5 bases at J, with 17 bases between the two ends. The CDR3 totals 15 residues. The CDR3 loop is CASSAERTKGETQYF. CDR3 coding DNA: TGTGCCAGCAGTGCCGAGCGGACCAAAGGGGAGACCCAGTACTTC.

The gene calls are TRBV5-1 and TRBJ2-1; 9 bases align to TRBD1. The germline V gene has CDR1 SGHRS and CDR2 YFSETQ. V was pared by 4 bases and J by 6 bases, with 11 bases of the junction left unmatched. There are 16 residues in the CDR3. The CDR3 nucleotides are TGCGCCAGCAGCCTGAACCCCACAGGGGGCCTCAATGAGCAGTTCTTC. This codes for CASSLNPTGGLNEQFF.

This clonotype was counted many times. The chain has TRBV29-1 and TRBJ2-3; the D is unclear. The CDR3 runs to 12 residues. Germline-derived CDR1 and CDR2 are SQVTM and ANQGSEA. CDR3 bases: TGCAGTGCCGGTTGGGCCACAGATACGCAGTATTTT. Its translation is CSAGWATDTQYF.

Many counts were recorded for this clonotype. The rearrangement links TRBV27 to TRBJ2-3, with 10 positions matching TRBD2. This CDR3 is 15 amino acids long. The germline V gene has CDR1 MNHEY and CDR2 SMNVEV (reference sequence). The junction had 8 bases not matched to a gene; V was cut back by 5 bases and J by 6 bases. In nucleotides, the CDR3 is TGTGCCAGCAGTCGGGAGCTAGCGGGGGAGGATACGCAGTATTTT. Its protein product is CASSRELAGEDTQYF.

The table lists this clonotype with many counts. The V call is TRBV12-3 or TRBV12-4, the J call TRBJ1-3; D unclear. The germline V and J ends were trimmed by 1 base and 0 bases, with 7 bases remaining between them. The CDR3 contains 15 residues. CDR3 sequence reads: CASSLGERSGNTIYF. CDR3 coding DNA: TGTGCCAGCAGTTTAGGCGAACGCTCTGGAAACACCATATATTTT.

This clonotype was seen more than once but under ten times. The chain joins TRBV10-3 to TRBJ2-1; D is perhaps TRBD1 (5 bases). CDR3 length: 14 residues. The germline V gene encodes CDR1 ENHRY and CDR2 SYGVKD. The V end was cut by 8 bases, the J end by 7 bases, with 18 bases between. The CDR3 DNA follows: TGTGCCATCTTCTCAGGGTGGTCCGGTAATGAGCAGTTCTTC. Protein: CAIFSGWSGNEQFF.

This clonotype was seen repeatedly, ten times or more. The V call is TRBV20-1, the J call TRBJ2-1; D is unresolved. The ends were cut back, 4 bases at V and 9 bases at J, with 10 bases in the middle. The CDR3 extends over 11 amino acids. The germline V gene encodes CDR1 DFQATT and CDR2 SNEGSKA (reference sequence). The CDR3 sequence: CSATSSREQFF. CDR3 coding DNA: TGCAGTGCTACCTCTTCCCGTGAGCAGTTCTTC.

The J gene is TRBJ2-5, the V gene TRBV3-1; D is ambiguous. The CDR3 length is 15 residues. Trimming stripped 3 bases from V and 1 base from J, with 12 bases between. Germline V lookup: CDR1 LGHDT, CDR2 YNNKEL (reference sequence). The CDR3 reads CASSQQVRSQETQYF. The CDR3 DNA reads TGTGCCAGCAGCCAGCAGGTCCGGAGCCAAGAGACCCAGTACTTC.

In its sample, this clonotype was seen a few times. The CDR3 here is CSAGRQGGTEAFF. The CDR3 region has the DNA TGCAGTGCTGGCAGACAGGGGGGCACTGAAGCTTTCTTT. The rearrangement joins TRBV20-1 to TRBJ1-1; 9 nucleotides agree with TRBD1. Germline CDR1 and CDR2: DFQATT and SNEGSKA (reference sequence). The CDR3 extends over 13 amino acids. V was clipped by 5 bases and J by 4 bases; unmatched bases: 5.

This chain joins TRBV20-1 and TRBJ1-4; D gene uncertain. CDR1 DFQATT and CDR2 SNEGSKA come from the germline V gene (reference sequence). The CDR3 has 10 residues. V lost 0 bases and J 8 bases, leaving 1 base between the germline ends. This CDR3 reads CSARDEKLFF. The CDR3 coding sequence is TGCAGTGCTAGAGACGAAAAACTGTTTTTT.

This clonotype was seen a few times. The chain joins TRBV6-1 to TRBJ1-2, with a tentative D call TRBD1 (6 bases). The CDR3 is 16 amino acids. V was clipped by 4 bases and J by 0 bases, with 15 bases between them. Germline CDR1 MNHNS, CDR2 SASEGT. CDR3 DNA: TGTGCCAGCAGTGTCACAACAGGGAGCGCTAACTATGGCTACACCTTC. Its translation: CASSVTTGSANYGYTF.

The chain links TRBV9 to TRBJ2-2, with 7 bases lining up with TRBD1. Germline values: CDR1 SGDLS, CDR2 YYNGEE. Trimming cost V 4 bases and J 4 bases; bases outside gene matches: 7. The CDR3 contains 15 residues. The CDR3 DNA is TGTGCCAGCAGCTCGGGACAGAGAATCACCGGGGAGCTGTTTTTT. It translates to CASSSGQRITGELFF.